This TCR beta chain was documented in a study of OX40 agonist ivuxolimab in advanced cancers. Study-level points and caveats: Clonal expansion was seen in CD4+ and CD8+ blood T cells by week 6 at 0.1 to 3.0 mg/kg. No antigen was identified for the clonally expanded peripheral T cells. Clonal expansion was among the lowest in partial responders at 0.1-3.0 mg/kg, especially CD8+.

Peripheral blood came from all dose cohorts at three timepoints. J was trimmed by 4 bases and V by 6 bases; bases with no gene match: 6. The CDR3 is 15 amino acids. From germline, CDR1 is LNHDA and CDR2 SQIVND (reference sequence). Method: immunoSEQ multiplex PCR; TCRdb's copy keeps in-frame clones and lacks some. This sample carries 90,000 to 100,000 clones, 90% of them seen once, and the ten largest clones take around 0.16%. A word on this clone: The antigen remains unidentified.

The rearrangement uses TRBV19 and TRBJ2-2; TRBD1 matches at 9 bases. This TCR derives from an adult with an advanced solid tumor such as melanoma, head and neck, liver or kidney cancer. The sequences come from CD4+ or CD8+ T cells sorted from blood, collected in a trial of the OX40 agonist ivuxolimab. The CDR3 DNA reads TGTGCCAGTAGCATACAGGGGGCGAGCACCGGGGAGCTGTTTTTT. As protein: CASSIQGASTGELFF.